This T cell receptor beta chain was recorded in a study of cytomegalovirus exposure and HLA in healthy donors. Turning to the study itself: The 550 to 800 first-cohort repertoires and the roughly 130 validation repertoires shared the same platform, a later analysis reported.

The study, taken as a whole, reports: A list of 150 or so TCR beta chains associated with cytomegalovirus was given. Rare TCR sequences predominated, though certain public TCRs were found in many donors. Both high specificity and high sensitivity reportedly marked the classifier's diagnosis of cytomegalovirus status.

Repertoires were generated with immunoSEQ multiplex PCR, while TCRdb's copy carries only in-frame clones and drops some. The sample carries 80,000 to 100,000 clones, 87% recorded once. On this clone itself: What it recognizes is unknown.

V lost 4 bases to trimming and J lost 4 bases; unmatched junction nucleotides: 7. The CDR3 has 15 residues. Germline V gene sequence: CDR1 SGHKS, CDR2 YYEKEE (reference sequence). The V call is TRBV5-5, the J call TRBJ1-4, with 7 bases matching TRBD1. The sample taken for sequencing was PBMCs. The origin of this receptor is a young man in good health and CMV-seropositive. The CDR3 here is CASSPETGNNEKLFF. CDR3 DNA: TGTGCCAGCAGCCCAGAGACAGGGAATAATGAAAAACTGTTTTTT.